Listed below are T cell receptor beta chains from one sample, sequenced in a study of cytomegalovirus exposure and HLA in healthy donors. Assay: immunoSEQ multiplex PCR; the TCRdb copy retains only in-frame clones and omits some. The sample yields 150,000 to 200,000 clones, just under 85% seen once. Sequenced input: PBMCs. The receptors were sampled from a man aged 25-45 years in good health and CMV-seropositive. Each CDR3 is given with its conserved first and last residue. The D gene is left open where the match is weak. A row's size may be missing; if present it is once, few, many or a size class.

>TRBV14|-|TRBJ2-7|TRBD1
CASSITGGTYEQYF
TGTGCCAGCAGCATTACAGGGGGGACCTACGAGCAGTACTTC
>TRBV2|medium-sized|TRBJ1-3|-
CASREGSGNTIYF
TGTGCCAGCAGGGAGGGCTCTGGAAACACCATATATTTT
>TRBV25-1|-|TRBJ1-5|TRBD1
CASSRTGSNQPQHF
TGTGCCAGCAGTAGGACAGGGAGCAATCAGCCCCAGCATTTT
>TRBV7-9|once|TRBJ2-7|TRBD1
CASRTGTGGLKDEQYF
TGTGCCAGCAGGACCGGGACAGGGGGCTTAAAAGACGAGCAGTACTTC
>TRBV30|-|TRBJ1-1|-
CAWSVGRNTEAFF
TGTGCCTGGAGTGTAGGGAGGAACACTGAAGCTTTCTTT
>TRBV4-1|-|TRBJ2-3|TRBD1
CASSPAGTGFPDTQYF
TGCGCCAGCAGCCCGGCCGGGACAGGGTTCCCAGATACGCAGTATTTT
>TRBV4-1|-|TRBJ2-5|TRBD2
CASSQPQMASGRETQYF
TGCGCCAGCAGCCAACCCCAGATGGCTAGCGGTCGGGAGACCCAGTACTTC
>TRBV7-8|-|TRBJ2-4|TRBD2
CASSLDSSGDIQYF
TGTGCCAGCAGCTTAGATTCAAGCGGGGACATTCAGTACTTC
>TRBV6-1|-|TRBJ2-2|TRBD2
CASSLGGSAGELFF
TGTGCCAGCAGTTTGGGGGGGTCGGCCGGGGAGCTGTTTTTT
>TRBV7-2|-|TRBJ2-7|TRBD1
CASSLAGTGVIIKTYEQYF
TGTGCCAGCAGCTTAGCGGGGACAGGCGTTATAATTAAGACCTACGAGCAGTACTTC
>TRBV9|-|TRBJ1-4|TRBD1
CASSVGGTVNEKLFF
TGTGCCAGCAGCGTAGGAGGGACAGTAAATGAAAAACTGTTTTTT
>TRBV25-1|-|TRBJ1-5|TRBD1
CASRGGTGGQPQHF
TGTGCCAGCAGGGGCGGGACAGGGGGACAGCCCCAGCATTTT
>TRBV19|-|TRBJ2-2|-
CASSITGSPLMAGELFF
TGTGCCAGTAGTATAACAGGGTCCCCACTAATGGCCGGGGAGCTGTTTTTT
>TRBV6-1|-|TRBJ2-7|TRBD1
CASSEVVDRENEQYF
TGTGCCAGCAGTGAAGTAGTTGACAGGGAGAACGAGCAGTACTTC
>TRBV7-2|-|TRBJ2-3|TRBD1
CASSPSGDRVPDTQYF
TGTGCCAGCAGCCCCTCTGGGGACAGGGTACCAGATACGCAGTATTTT
>TRBV5-3|-|TRBJ2-6|TRBD2
CAVCRGGSGANVLTF
TGTGCCGTATGTCGGGGGGGCTCTGGGGCCAACGTCCTGACTTTC
>TRBV28|-|TRBJ2-7|TRBD1
CASSLVQGPYEQYF
TGTGCCAGCAGTTTAGTACAGGGGCCCTACGAGCAGTACTTC
>TRBV27|-|TRBJ1-5|-
CASSPHAGGNQPQHF
TGTGCCAGCAGTCCCCACGCAGGGGGCAATCAGCCCCAGCATTTT
>TRBV7-2|-|TRBJ2-7|-
CASSLWAGDEQYF
TGTGCCAGCAGCTTATGGGCAGGGGACGAGCAGTACTTC
>TRBV9|-|TRBJ2-5|TRBD1
CASSGQGRRQETQYF
TGTGCCAGCAGCGGACAGGGGAGAAGGCAAGAGACCCAGTACTTC
>TRBV27|-|TRBJ2-5|-
CASSSPPSRETQYF
TGTGCCAGCAGTTCCCCGCCCTCGCGAGAGACCCAGTACTTC
>TRBV4-3|-|TRBJ1-6|-
CASSQDPESSYNSPLHF
TGCGCCAGCAGCCAAGATCCCGAGAGCTCCTATAATTCACCCCTCCACTTT
>TRBV19|-|TRBJ2-7|TRBD2
CASSYGLAGGSDEQYF
TGTGCCAGTAGCTATGGACTAGCGGGTGGGTCGGACGAGCAGTACTTC
>TRBV10-3|-|TRBJ2-1|TRBD2
CAISDRRGSGGVYNEQFF
TGTGCCATCAGTGACCGTCGGGGGAGCGGGGGAGTCTACAATGAGCAGTTCTTC
>TRBV19|-|TRBJ2-1|-
CASSIVSGSANEQFF
TGTGCCAGTAGTATAGTATCGGGAAGTGCCAATGAGCAGTTCTTC
>TRBV6-5|-|TRBJ2-7|TRBD1
CASSPGQGGLEQYF
TGTGCCAGCAGCCCGGGACAGGGTGGGTTGGAGCAGTACTTC
>TRBV7-6|few|TRBJ2-3|-
CASRCDSPSTDTQYF
TGTGCCAGCAGGTGTGACAGTCCTAGCACAGATACGCAGTATTTT
>TRBV30|-|TRBJ1-4|-
CAWSERDGEKLFF
TGTGCCTGGAGTGAACGGGATGGAGAAAAACTGTTTTTT
>TRBV4-3|once|TRBJ2-3|TRBD2
CASSPGWLAGQTDTQYF
TGCGCCAGCAGCCCCGGGTGGCTAGCGGGGCAGACAGATACGCAGTATTTT
>TRBV15|-|TRBJ2-3|-
CATSRYPGQGLRGGQYF
TGTGCCACCAGCAGATATCCGGGACAGGGGTTGCGGGGGGGGCAGTATTTT
>TRBV6-5|-|TRBJ2-7|TRBD1
CASSPRDRGQYEQYF
TGTGCCAGCAGTCCCCGGGACAGGGGTCAATACGAGCAGTACTTC
>TRBV4-1|-|TRBJ1-5|-
CASSPYLSNQPQHF
TGCGCCAGCAGCCCCTATCTTAGCAATCAGCCCCAGCATTTT
>TRBV10-3|-|TRBJ1-6|TRBD1
CAISSRDSNSPLHF
TGTGCCATCAGTTCCCGGGACAGTAATTCACCCCTCCACTTT
>TRBV15|-|TRBJ1-3|-
CATSRAGDGNTIYF
TGTGCCACCAGCAGAGCAGGGGACGGAAACACCATATATTTT
>TRBV7-2|few|TRBJ1-6|-
CASTLDRNNSPLHF
TGTGCCAGCACCCTCGACAGGAACAATTCACCCCTCCACTTT
>TRBV27|-|TRBJ2-2|TRBD2
CASSFVAGAPVF
TGTGCCAGCAGTTTTGTAGCGGGGGCCCCAGTATTT
>TRBV12-5|-|TRBJ1-1|-
CASGLRSGRTEAFF
TGTGCTAGTGGTTTGCGGAGCGGGCGGACTGAAGCTTTCTTT
>TRBV5-6|few|TRBJ2-3|TRBD2
CASSDQRGSSTDTQYF
TGTGCCAGCAGCGATCAGCGGGGGTCTAGCACAGATACGCAGTATTTT
>TRBV21-1|once|TRBJ1-5|-
CASGGTGGDTENNQPQHF
TGTGCCAGCGGGGGGACAGGGGGTGATACCGAAAATAATCAGCCCCAGCATTTT
>TRBV5-1|-|TRBJ1-1|-
CASSLAGEGAFF
TGCGCCAGCAGCTTGGCGGGGGAGGGGGCTTTCTTT
>TRBV7-8|-|TRBJ1-4|-
CASSLAFSTVATNEKLFF
TGTGCCAGCAGCTTAGCGTTTTCGACAGTTGCAACTAATGAAAAACTGTTTTTT
>TRBV9|-|TRBJ1-2|-
CASSLNTGFYGYTF
TGTGCCAGCAGCCTTAATACAGGGTTCTATGGCTACACCTTC
>TRBV5-1|few|TRBJ1-2|-
CASSPQGNYGYTF
TGCGCCAGCAGCCCCCAGGGAAACTATGGCTACACCTTC
>TRBV5-1|-|TRBJ1-2|-
CASSLAEGEGRNYGYTF
TGCGCCAGCAGCTTGGCCGAAGGAGAAGGGAGAAACTATGGCTACACCTTC
>TRBV18|-|TRBJ1-6|TRBD1
CASSPRTGGDPLHF
TGTGCCAGCTCACCCCGGACAGGAGGTGATCCCCTCCACTTT
>TRBV7-9|-|TRBJ2-7|TRBD2
CASSSTSGTYEQYF
TGTGCCAGCAGCTCGACTAGCGGGACGTACGAGCAGTACTTC
>TRBV19|-|TRBJ1-5|TRBD1
CASRGRGGPNQPQHF
TGTGCCAGTAGGGGGAGAGGGGGCCCGAATCAGCCCCAGCATTTT
>TRBV4-1|-|TRBJ1-6|-
CASSQDFRQDHRSPLHF
TGCGCCAGCAGCCAAGATTTCAGGCAGGATCACCGATCACCCCTCCACTTT
>TRBV9|once|TRBJ2-4|-
CASSAGNIQYF
TGTGCCAGCAGCGCCGGAAACATTCAGTACTTC
>TRBV6-5|few|TRBJ2-7|-
CASSFLTDNEQYF
TGTGCCAGCAGTTTCTTGACAGACAACGAGCAGTACTTC
>TRBV7-8|-|TRBJ1-3|-
CASSPLGASGNTIYF
TGTGCCAGCAGCCCCTTGGGGGCCTCTGGAAACACCATATATTTT
>TRBV27|-|TRBJ2-7|-
CASSFSGGYEQYF
TGTGCCAGCAGTTTCTCGGGTGGCTACGAGCAGTACTTC
>TRBV7-2|-|TRBJ2-1|-
CASSFHFRGAGNEQFF
TGTGCCAGCAGCTTTCATTTCCGGGGGGCGGGCAATGAGCAGTTCTTC